The 9 T cell receptor beta chains listed next were all sequenced from one sample in a study of beta chain features in type 1 diabetes. Sequencing targeted expressed TCRB transcripts, as all isolated RNA had been reverse transcribed. The assay was immunoSEQ multiplex PCR, and TCRdb's table has in-frame clones only and misses some. The sample lists around 500,000 clones, 30% occurring once. Source material: naive CD4+ T cells from blood. These receptors originate from a young man in good health.

The sample holds a few counts of this clone. This chain joins TRBV2 and TRBJ2-5, with 14 bases lining up with TRBD2. Germline assignment: CDR1 SNHLY and CDR2 FYNNEI. CDR3 length: 17 amino acids. The V segment lost 4 bases and the J segment 4 bases; nucleotides outside the gene matches: 8. The CDR3 bases are TGTGCCAGCAGTGCGGGACTAGCGGGAGTAATGACAGAGACCCAGTACTTC. It codes for CASSAGLAGVMTETQYF.

This clone was seen a handful of times. CDR3 sequence reads: CASSTVVLAGNEQFF. CDR3 nucleotide sequence: TGTGCCAGCAGCACCGTAGTCCTAGCGGGGAATGAGCAGTTCTTC. The genes are TRBV21-1 and TRBJ2-1; the table calls TRBD2, which could not be checked here. TRBV21-1 is listed as a pseudogene. The CDR3 is made up of 15 amino acids.

The chain is built from TRBV29-1 and TRBJ1-1; TRBD1 is a possible D gene (5 bases). Germline V CDR1 and CDR2: SQVTM, ANQGSEA. This CDR3 contains 11 residues. V was cut by 3 bases and J by 11 bases, with 13 bases left in between. The CDR3 reads CSVEPDIRAFF. CDR3 sequence (DNA): TGCAGCGTTGAGCCGGACATAAGGGCTTTCTTT.

This chain connects TRBV30 to TRBJ1-1; unclear D gene. Germline-derived CDR1 and CDR2 are GTSNPN and SVGIG (reference sequence). The length of the CDR3 is 13 residues. With 2 bases removed from V and 5 bases from J, the gap between germline ends came to 12 bases. The CDR3 here is CAWSRSPATEAFF. In DNA form, the CDR3 reads TGTGCCTGGAGTCGATCCCCCGCGACTGAAGCTTTCTTT.

V is TRBV7-2 and J is TRBJ2-7, with D tentatively TRBD1 or TRBD2 (5 bases each). The germline V gene encodes CDR1 SGHTA and CDR2 FQGNSA. V was pared by 3 bases and J by 2 bases, with 14 bases between. The CDR3 runs 15 residues. Here the CDR3 reads CASSFVPQGAYEQYF. DNA for the CDR3: TGTGCCAGCAGCTTCGTCCCCCAGGGAGCCTACGAGCAGTACTTC.

There are a few counts of this clone. In the same sample, other DNA sequences code for this CDR3. The V call is TRBV29-1, the J call TRBJ2-7; possible D gene TRBD1, 7 bases. Germline V gives CDR1 SQVTM, CDR2 ANQGSEA. With 4 bases removed from V and 5 bases from J, the gap between germline ends came to 9 bases. The CDR3 contains 11 residues. The CDR3 reads CSVGRGDEQYF. The CDR3 coding sequence is TGCAGCGTTGGCAGGGGGGACGAGCAGTACTTC.

This clone has only a few counts. This chain links TRBV4-2 with TRBJ2-1, with D possibly being TRBD2 (6 bases). V shed 4 bases and J shed 5 bases, with 15 bases lying between them. The CDR3 contains 15 residues. CDR1 LGHNA and CDR2 YNFKEQ come from the germline V gene. CDR3 nucleotide sequence: TGTGCCAGCAGCCGCGGGATCGGGGGAAACAATGAGCAGTTCTTC. Protein product: CASSRGIGGNNEQFF.

The chain carries TRBV4-3 and TRBJ1-2; maybe TRBD1 (5 bases). The CDR3 length is 14 residues. Trimming took 1 base from V and 6 from J, leaving 12 bases between them. Per germline, CDR1 LGHNA and CDR2 YSLEER. Here the CDR3 reads CASSQVRQGHGYTF. DNA for the CDR3: TGCGCCAGCAGCCAAGTTCGGCAGGGTCATGGCTACACCTTC.

A few counts support this clone. CDR3 protein: CAADRDQNQPQHF. The CDR3 nucleotides read TGTGCCGCGGACAGAGACCAGAATCAGCCCCAGCATTTT. This chain joins TRBV30 and TRBJ1-5; weak D call: TRBD1 (6 bases). This CDR3 has 13 amino acids. Germline V gene lookup returns CDR1 GTSNPN and CDR2 SVGIG (reference sequence). V shed 8 bases and J shed 4 bases, with 15 bases lying between them. The full variable domain, completed using reference TRBV30 and TRBJ1-5, is SQTIHQWPATLVQPVGSPLSLECTVEGTSNPNLYWYRQAAGRGLQLLFYSVGIGQISSEVPQNLSASRPQDRQFILSSKKLLLSDSGFYLCAADRDQNQPQHFGDGTRLSIL.